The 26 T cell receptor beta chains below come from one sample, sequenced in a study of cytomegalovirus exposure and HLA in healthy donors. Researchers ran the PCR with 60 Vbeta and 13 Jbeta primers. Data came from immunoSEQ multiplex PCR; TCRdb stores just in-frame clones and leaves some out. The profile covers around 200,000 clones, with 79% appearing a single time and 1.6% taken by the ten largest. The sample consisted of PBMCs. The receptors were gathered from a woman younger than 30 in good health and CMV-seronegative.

CDR3 sequence reads: CASSELISSTDTQYF. The CDR3 DNA follows: TGTGCCAGCAGTGAGTTAATTTCTAGCACAGATACGCAGTATTTT. V gene TRBV6-1 combines with J gene TRBJ2-3; D is unresolved. The germline CDR1 and CDR2 sequences are MNHNS and SASEGT. The CDR3 runs to 15 residues. Trimming shortened V by 3 bases and J by 0 bases, and 10 bases separated the two germline ends.

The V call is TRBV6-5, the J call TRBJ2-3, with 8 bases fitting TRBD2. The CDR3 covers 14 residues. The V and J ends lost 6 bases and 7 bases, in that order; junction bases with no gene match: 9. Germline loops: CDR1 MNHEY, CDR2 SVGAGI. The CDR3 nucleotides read TGTGCCAGCAGGCGGGGGGCGGTTACTCATACGCAGTATTTT. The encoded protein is CASRRGAVTHTQYF.

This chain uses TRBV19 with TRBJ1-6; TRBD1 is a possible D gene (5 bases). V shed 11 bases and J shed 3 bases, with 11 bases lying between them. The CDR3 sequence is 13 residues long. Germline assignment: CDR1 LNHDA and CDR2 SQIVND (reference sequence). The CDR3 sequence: CAVAGNYNSPLHF. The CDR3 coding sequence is TGTGCCGTGGCAGGGAACTATAATTCACCCCTCCACTTT. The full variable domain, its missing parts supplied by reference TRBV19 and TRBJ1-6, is DGGITQSPKYLFRKEGQNVTLSCEQNLNHDAMYWYRQDPGQGLRLIYYSQIVNDFQKGDIAEGYSVSREKKESFPLTVTSAQKNPTAFYLCAVAGNYNSPLHFGNGTRLTVT.

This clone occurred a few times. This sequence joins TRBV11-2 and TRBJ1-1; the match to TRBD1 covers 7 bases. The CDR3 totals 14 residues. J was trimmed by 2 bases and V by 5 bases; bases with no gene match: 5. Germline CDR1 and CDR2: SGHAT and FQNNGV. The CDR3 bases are TGTGCCAGCAGCGACTGGGACAGAAACACTGAAGCTTTCTTT. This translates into CASSDWDRNTEAFF.

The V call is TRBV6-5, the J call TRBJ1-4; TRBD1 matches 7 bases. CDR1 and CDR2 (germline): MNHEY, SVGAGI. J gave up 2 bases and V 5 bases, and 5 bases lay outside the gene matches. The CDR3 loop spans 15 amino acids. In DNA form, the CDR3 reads TGTGCCAGCAGTCGTCCGGGACAGACTAATGAAAAACTGTTTTTT. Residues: CASSRPGQTNEKLFF.

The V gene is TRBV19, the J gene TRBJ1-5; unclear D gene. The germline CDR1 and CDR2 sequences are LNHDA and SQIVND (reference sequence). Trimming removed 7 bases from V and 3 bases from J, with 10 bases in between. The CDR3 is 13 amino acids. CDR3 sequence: CASMPGFNQPQHF. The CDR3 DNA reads TGTGCCAGTATGCCAGGCTTCAATCAGCCCCAGCATTTT.

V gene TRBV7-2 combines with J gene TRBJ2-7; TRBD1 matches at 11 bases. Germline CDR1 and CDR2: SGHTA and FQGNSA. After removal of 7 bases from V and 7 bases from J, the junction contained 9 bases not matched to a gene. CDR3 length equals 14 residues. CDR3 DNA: TGTGCCAGCACGATGGGACAGGGGGTGTGGGAGCAGTACTTC. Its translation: CASTMGQGVWEQYF.

The CDR3 is CATSRGTGINSPLHF. CDR3 bases: TGTGCCACCAGCAGAGGGACAGGGATTAATTCACCCCTCCACTTT. The chain uses TRBV15 and TRBJ1-6; the match to TRBD1 covers 8 bases. The trim removed 1 base at V and 6 bases at J, leaving 2 bases unmatched. This CDR3 has 15 amino acids. Per the germline V gene, CDR1 is LNHNV and CDR2 is YYDKDF (reference sequence).

DNA for the CDR3: TGTGCCAGCAGCTTAGGCGGTCCTGAAGCTTTCTTT. Its protein is CASSLGGPEAFF. J is TRBJ1-1 and V is TRBV7-9; no reliable D call. The germline gives CDR1 SEHNR, CDR2 FQNEAQ (reference sequence). The CDR3 has 12 residues. Trimming shortened V by 1 base and J by 6 bases, and 6 bases separated the two germline ends.

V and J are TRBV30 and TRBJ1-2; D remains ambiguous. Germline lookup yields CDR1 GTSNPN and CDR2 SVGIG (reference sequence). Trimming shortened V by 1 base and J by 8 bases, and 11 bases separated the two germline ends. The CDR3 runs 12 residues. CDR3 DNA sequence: TGTGCCTGGAGTGGAGCCACGGGGGGCTACACCTTC. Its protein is CAWSGATGGYTF.

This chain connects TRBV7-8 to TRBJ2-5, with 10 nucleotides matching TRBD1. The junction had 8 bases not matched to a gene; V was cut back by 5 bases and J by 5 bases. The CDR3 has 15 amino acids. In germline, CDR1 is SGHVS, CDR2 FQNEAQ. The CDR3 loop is CASSRRDRGLETQYF. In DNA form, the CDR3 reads TGTGCCAGCAGCCGCCGAGACAGGGGGCTGGAGACCCAGTACTTC.

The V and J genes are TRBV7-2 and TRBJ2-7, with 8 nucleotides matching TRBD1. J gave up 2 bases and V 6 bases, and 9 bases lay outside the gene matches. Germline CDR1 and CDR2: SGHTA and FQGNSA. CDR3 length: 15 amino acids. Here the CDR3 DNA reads TGTGCCAGCAGGCCAGGGGGCGTGACGCCCTACGAGCAGTACTTC. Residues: CASRPGGVTPYEQYF.

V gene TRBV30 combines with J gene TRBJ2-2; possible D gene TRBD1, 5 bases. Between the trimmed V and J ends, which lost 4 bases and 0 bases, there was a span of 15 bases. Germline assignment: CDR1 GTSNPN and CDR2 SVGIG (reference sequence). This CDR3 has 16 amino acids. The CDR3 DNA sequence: TGTGCCTGGAACAAGGGGCTCGTCACGAACACCGGGGAGCTGTTTTTT. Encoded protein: CAWNKGLVTNTGELFF.

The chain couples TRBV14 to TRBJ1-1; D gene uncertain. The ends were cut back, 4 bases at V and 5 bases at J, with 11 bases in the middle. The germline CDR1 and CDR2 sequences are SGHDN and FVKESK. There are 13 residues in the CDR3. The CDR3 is CASSRAYRTEAFF. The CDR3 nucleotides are TGTGCCAGCAGCCGCGCCTACCGAACTGAAGCTTTCTTT.

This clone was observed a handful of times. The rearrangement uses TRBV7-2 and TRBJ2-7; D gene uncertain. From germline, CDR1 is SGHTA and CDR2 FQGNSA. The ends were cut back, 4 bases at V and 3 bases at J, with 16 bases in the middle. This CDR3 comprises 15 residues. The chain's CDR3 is CASSSPERFNYEQYF. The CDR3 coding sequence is TGTGCCAGCAGCTCCCCGGAGAGGTTTAACTACGAGCAGTACTTC.

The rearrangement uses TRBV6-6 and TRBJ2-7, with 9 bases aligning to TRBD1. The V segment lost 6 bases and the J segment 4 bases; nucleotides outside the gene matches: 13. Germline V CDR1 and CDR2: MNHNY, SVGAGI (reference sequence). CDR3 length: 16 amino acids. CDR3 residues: CASSLPPGQGLYEQYF. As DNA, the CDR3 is TGTGCCAGCAGCCTACCACCGGGACAGGGCCTATACGAGCAGTACTTC.

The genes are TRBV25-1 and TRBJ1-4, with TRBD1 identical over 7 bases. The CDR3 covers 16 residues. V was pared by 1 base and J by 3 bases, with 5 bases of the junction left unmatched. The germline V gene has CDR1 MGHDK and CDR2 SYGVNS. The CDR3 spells CASSESPDRANEKLFF. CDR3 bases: TGTGCCAGCAGTGAATCCCCTGACAGGGCTAATGAAAAACTGTTTTTT.

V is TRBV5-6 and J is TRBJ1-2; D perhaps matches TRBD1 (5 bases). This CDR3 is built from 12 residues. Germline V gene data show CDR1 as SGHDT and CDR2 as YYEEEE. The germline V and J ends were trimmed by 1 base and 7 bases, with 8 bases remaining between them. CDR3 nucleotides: TGTGCCAGCAGCTTGCAGGGCCCTGGCTACACCTTC. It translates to CASSLQGPGYTF.

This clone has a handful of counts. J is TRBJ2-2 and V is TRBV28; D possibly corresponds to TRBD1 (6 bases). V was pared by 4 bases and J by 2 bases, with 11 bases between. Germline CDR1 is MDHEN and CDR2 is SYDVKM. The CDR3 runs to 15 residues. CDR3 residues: CASSSPDSNTGELFF. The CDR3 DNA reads TGTGCCAGCAGTTCACCGGACAGCAACACCGGGGAGCTGTTTTTT.

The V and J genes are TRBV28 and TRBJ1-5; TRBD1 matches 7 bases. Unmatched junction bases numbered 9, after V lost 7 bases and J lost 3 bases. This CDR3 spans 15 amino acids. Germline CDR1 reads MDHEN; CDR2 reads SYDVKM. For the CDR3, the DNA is TGTGCCAGCAACCACGACAGGGCGCCCAATCAGCCCCAGCATTTT. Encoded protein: CASNHDRAPNQPQHF.

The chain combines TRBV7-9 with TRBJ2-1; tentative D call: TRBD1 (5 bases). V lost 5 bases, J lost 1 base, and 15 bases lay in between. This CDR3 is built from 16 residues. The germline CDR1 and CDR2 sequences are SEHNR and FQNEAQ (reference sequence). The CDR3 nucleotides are TGTGCCAGCAGCCCCAGTTCAGGGTGGTCCTACAATGAGCAGTTCTTC. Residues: CASSPSSGWSYNEQFF. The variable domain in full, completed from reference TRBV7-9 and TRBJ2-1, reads DTGVSQNPRHKITKRGQNVTFRCDPISEHNRLYWYRQTLGQGPEFLTYFQNEAQLEKSRLLSDRFSAERPKGSFSTLEIQRTEQGDSAMYLCASSPSSGWSYNEQFFGPGTRLTVL.

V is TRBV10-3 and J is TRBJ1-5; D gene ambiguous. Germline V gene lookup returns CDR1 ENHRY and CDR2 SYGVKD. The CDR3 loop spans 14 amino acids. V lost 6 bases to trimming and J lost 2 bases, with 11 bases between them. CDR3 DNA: TGTGCCATCAGGGGAGGGTCGGGCAATCAGCCCCAGCATTTT. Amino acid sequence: CAIRGGSGNQPQHF.

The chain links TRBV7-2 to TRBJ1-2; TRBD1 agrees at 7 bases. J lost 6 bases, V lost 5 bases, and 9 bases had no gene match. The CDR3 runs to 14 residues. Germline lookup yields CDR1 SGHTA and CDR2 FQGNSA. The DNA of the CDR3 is TGTGCCAGCAGCCCAATGGACAGGAGGGATGGCTACACCTTC. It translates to CASSPMDRRDGYTF. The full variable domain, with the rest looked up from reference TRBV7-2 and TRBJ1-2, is GAGVSQSPSNKVTEKGKDVELRCDPISGHTALYWYRQSLGQGLEFLIYFQGNSAPDKSGLPSDRFSAERTGGSVSTLTIQRTQQEDSAVYLCASSPMDRRDGYTFGSGTRLTVV.

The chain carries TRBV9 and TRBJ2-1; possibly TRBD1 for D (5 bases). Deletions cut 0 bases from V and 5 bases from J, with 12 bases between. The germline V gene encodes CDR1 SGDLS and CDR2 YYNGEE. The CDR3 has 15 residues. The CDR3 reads CASSVVGRNNNEQFF. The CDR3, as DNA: TGTGCCAGCAGCGTAGTGGGGCGTAACAACAATGAGCAGTTCTTC.

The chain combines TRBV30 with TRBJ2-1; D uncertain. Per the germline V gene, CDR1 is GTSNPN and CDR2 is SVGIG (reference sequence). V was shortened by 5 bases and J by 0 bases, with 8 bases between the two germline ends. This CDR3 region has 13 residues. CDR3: CAWSTSSYNEQFF. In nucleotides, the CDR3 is TGTGCCTGGTCCACCAGCTCCTACAATGAGCAGTTCTTC.

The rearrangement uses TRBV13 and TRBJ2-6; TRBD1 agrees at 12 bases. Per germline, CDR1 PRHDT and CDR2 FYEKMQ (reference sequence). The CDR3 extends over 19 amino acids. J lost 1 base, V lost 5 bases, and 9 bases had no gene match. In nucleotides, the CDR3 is TGTGCCAGCAGCCCCAGGGGACAGGGGGCGCTTTCTGGGGCCAACGTCCTGACTTTC. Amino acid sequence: CASSPRGQGALSGANVLTF.